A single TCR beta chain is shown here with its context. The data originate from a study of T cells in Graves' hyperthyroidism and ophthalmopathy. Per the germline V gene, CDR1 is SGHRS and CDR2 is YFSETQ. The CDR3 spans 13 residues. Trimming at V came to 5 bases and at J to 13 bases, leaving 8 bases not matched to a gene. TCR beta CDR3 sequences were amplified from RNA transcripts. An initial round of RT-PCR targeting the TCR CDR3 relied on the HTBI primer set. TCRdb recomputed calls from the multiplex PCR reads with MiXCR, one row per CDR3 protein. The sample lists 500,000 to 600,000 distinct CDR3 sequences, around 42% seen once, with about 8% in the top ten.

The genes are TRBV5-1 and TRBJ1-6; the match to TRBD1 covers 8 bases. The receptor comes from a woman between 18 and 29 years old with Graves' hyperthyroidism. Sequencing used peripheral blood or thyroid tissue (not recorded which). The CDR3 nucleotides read TGCGCCAGCAGACGGACAGGGCATAAGCCCCTCCACTTT. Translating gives CASRRTGHKPLHF.